One T cell receptor beta chain is described in this entry. Its antigen is undetermined. The data were obtained in a study of T cell responses to AZD1222 COVID-19 vaccine. Regarding the study as a whole: White British ancestry dominated among donors, who included more females, and clonal diversity was possibly underestimated. After two AZD1222 doses, spike-specific TCR breadth and depth rose versus day 0. Across spike, vaccine-associated CD4 TCRs were found, dominant at 160-218 and 743-854.

Sequenced by immunoSEQ multiplex PCR; TCRdb stores in-frame clones only, minus some. This sample lists over 140,000 clones; its ten largest clones have over 2%. This TCR was sampled from an adult in good health. Sequenced material: peripheral blood.

For the CDR3, the DNA is TGCGCCAGCAGCCAAGGGGGCCCTACGGGCTACACCTTC. Its protein is CASSQGGPTGYTF. The chain links TRBV4-1 to TRBJ1-2; perhaps TRBD1 as D (5 bases). The CDR3 runs to 13 residues. Germline V gene sequence: CDR1 MGHRA, CDR2 YSYEKL. Trimming took 1 base from V and 8 from J, leaving 11 bases between them.